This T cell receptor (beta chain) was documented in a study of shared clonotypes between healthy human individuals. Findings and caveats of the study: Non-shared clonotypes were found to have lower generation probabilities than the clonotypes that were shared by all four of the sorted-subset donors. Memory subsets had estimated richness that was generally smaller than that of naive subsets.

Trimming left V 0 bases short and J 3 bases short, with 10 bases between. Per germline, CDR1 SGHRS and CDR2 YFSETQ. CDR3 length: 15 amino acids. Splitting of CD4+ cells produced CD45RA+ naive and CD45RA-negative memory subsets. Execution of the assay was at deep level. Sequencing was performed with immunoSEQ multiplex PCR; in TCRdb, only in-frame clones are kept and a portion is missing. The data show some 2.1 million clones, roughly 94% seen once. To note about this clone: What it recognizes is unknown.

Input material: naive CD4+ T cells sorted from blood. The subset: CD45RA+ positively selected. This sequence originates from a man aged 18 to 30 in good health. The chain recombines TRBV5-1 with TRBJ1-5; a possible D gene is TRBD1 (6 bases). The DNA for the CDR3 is TGCGCCAGCAGCTTGGAGGGGGACGTCAATCAGCCCCAGCATTTT. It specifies CASSLEGDVNQPQHF.